This is a list of T cell receptor beta chains from one sample in a study of blood T cell repertoires in COVID-19. Profiled with immunoSEQ multiplex PCR; TCRdb holds only in-frame clones, not every one. The table lists hundreds of thousands of clones, 88% of them singletons, with around 15% in the top ten. What was sequenced was PBMCs or T cells enriched from blood (not recorded which). All receptors come from a woman aged 45-60 years with acute COVID-19. CDR3s include the opening cysteine and the closing phenylalanine or tryptophan. D genes are given only for firm matches. Size tells how often a clone was seen (once, few, many) or the class of an expanded clone, and some rows leave it out.

TRBJ2-3,TRBD2,TRBV9,15,-,TGTGCCAGCAGCGTAGCCCCTAGCGGGACTGATACGCAGTATTTT,CASSVAPSGTDTQYF
TRBJ2-1,-,TRBV3-1/TRBV3-2,14,once,TGTGCCAGCAGCCAAGAGAGCGGATACAATGAGCAGTTCTTC,CASSQESGYNEQFF
TRBJ2-1,TRBD1,TRBV5-4,15,-,TGTGCCAGCAGCGAAACCGGGACAGGCTACAATGAGCAGTTCTTC,CASSETGTGYNEQFF
TRBJ1-2,-,TRBV19,13,-,TGTGCCAGTAGTGTAAGCGGTAACTATGGCTACACCTTC,CASSVSGNYGYTF
TRBJ1-2,TRBD1,TRBV9,15,once,TGTGCCAGCAGCGTAGGGACAGGGGGCAACTATGGCTACACCTTC,CASSVGTGGNYGYTF
TRBJ1-6,-,TRBV3-1/TRBV3-2,14,-,TGTGCCAGCAGTCAAGGGACCGGGCGGGGACCCCTCCACTTT,CASSQGTGRGPLHF
TRBJ1-1,-,TRBV11-3,13,-,TGTGCCAGCAGCTTAGGACAGAACACTGAAGCTTTCTTT,CASSLGQNTEAFF
TRBJ2-1,-,TRBV2,15,-,TGTGCCAGCAGTGAACTCGCAGGGTACTACAATGAGCAGTTCTTC,CASSELAGYYNEQFF
TRBJ1-2,-,TRBV3-1/TRBV3-2,15,-,TGTGCCAGCAGCTACGGGGGGGGTCGAGGCTATGGCTACACCTTC,CASSYGGGRGYGYTF
TRBJ1-1,TRBD1,TRBV7-3,13,-,TGTGCCAGCGGGGTGACAGGGAAGACTGAAGCTTTCTTT,CASGVTGKTEAFF
TRBJ1-2,-,TRBV27,16,-,TGTGCCAGCAGTTTATCGTGGGGGGAGAGAAACTATGGCTACACCTTC,CASSLSWGERNYGYTF
TRBJ1-5,-,TRBV7-2,14,-,TGTGCCAGCAGCTTAGCGGCCCTCGATCAGCCCCAGCATTTT,CASSLAALDQPQHF
TRBJ2-7,-,TRBV3-1/TRBV3-2,13,-,TGTGCCAGCAGCCAAGATAGGGGGAGCGAGCAGTACTTC,CASSQDRGSEQYF
TRBJ2-7,-,TRBV6-4,15,-,TGTGCCAGCAGTGAAGAGCCAGGAACACAGTACGAGCAGTACTTC,CASSEEPGTQYEQYF
TRBJ1-2,TRBD1,TRBV11-1,13,-,TGTGCCAGCAGCTTAGGACAGGGTCATGGCTACACCTTC,CASSLGQGHGYTF